The 27 T cell receptor beta chains reported below all come from one sample, sequenced in a study of identical twins. Via MiXCR, TCRdb re-called the 5' RACE reads, giving one row per CDR3 protein. The sample holds more than 1.5 million distinct CDR3 sequences; 32% are singletons and the top ten take about 0.27%. The specimen sequenced was cord blood. All receptors derive from a newborn girl in good health.

CDR3 sequence: CASSLGVGATDTQYF. In DNA form, the CDR3 reads TGTGCCAGCAGTTTAGGGGTTGGGGCAACAGATACGCAGTATTTT. The chain links TRBV28 to TRBJ2-3; possible D gene TRBD1, 5 bases. V was pared by 2 bases and J by 3 bases, with 12 bases between. Looked up from germline, CDR1 is MDHEN and CDR2 is SYDVKM. This CDR3 is 15 amino acids long.

In its sample, this clonotype was seen a few times. This chain joins TRBV20-1 and TRBJ1-1; the match to TRBD1 covers 8 bases. Trimming removed 3 bases from V and 0 bases from J; junction bases left unmatched: 9. Germline V CDR1 and CDR2: DFQATT, SNEGSKA (reference sequence). The CDR3 runs to 16 residues. As DNA, the CDR3 is TGCAGTGCTAGGAGGAGGAGACAGGGGATGAACACTGAAGCTTTCTTT. The encoded protein is CSARRRRQGMNTEAFF.

The chain is built from TRBV20-1 and TRBJ2-1, with 7 bases matching TRBD1. Germline V gene lookup returns CDR1 DFQATT and CDR2 SNEGSKA (reference sequence). V trimming: 0 bases; J trimming: 13 bases; junction bases outside the gene matches: 12. The CDR3 contains 14 residues. The CDR3 loop reads CSARDTGETETQFF. The CDR3 DNA follows: TGCAGTGCTAGAGACACAGGGGAGACAGAGACCCAGTTCTTC.

This clonotype has a handful of counts. This chain uses TRBV20-1 with TRBJ1-6, with D tentatively TRBD1 (5 bases). Trimming took 2 bases from V and 5 from J, leaving 16 bases between them. Germline values: CDR1 DFQATT, CDR2 SNEGSKA (reference sequence). This CDR3 region has 16 residues. The CDR3, as DNA: TGCAGTGCTAGAATTCAGGGAGAGGGTAATAATTCACCCCTCCACTTT. Its translation is CSARIQGEGNNSPLHF.

This rearrangement joins TRBV20-1 to TRBJ2-7; 16 positions agree with TRBD2. This CDR3 comprises 17 residues. The germline V gene encodes CDR1 DFQATT and CDR2 SNEGSKA (reference sequence). The V and J ends lost 0 bases and 4 bases, in that order; junction bases with no gene match: 6. CDR3 loop: CSARDRGLAGGRYEQYF. The CDR3, as DNA: TGCAGTGCTAGAGATCGGGGACTAGCGGGAGGGCGATACGAGCAGTACTTC.

Regarding this clonotype: A much larger clone lies a single base off, so this may be a read error. The gene calls are TRBV29-1 and TRBJ2-1; no firm D call. CDR1 is SQVTM, CDR2 ANQGSEA, per germline. This CDR3 comprises 14 residues. The CDR3 nucleotides are TGCAGCGTTGACTGGGCGGTGCGCTACGATGAGCAGTTCTTC. Protein: CSVDWAVRYDEQFF.

This clonotype came up a few times. The gene calls are TRBV29-1 and TRBJ2-1; 8 bases line up with TRBD1. Germline CDR1 is SQVTM and CDR2 is ANQGSEA. The CDR3 length is 14 residues. With V trimmed by 4 bases and J by 2 bases, 4 bases remained unmatched. CDR3 DNA sequence: TGCAGCGTTGGGGGACAGGTGACCTACAATGAGCAGTTCTTC. This encodes CSVGGQVTYNEQFF.

This clonotype was recorded at least ten times. The CDR3 region has the DNA TGTGCCAGCAGCTTAAAAGGGGGGCAGTACTTC. It specifies CASSLKGGQYF. The chain couples TRBV11-2 to TRBJ2-7; D is possibly TRBD1 (6 bases). Trimming removed 2 bases from V and 9 bases from J, with 8 bases in between. From germline, CDR1 is SGHAT and CDR2 FQNNGV. CDR3 length: 11 residues.

This clonotype was detected a few times. This chain uses TRBV20-1 with TRBJ2-3; the match to TRBD2 covers 14 bases. V shed 6 bases, J shed 7 bases, and the junction held 6 bases outside the gene matches. This CDR3 contains 14 residues. Per germline, CDR1 DFQATT and CDR2 SNEGSKA (reference sequence). The CDR3: CSASTSGRGNTQYF. The CDR3 DNA reads as TGCAGTGCCTCGACTAGCGGGAGGGGAAATACGCAGTATTTT.

The chain is built from TRBV10-3 and TRBJ2-7, with 7 bases aligning to TRBD2. The CDR3 is 16 residues long. Germline V gene lookup returns CDR1 ENHRY and CDR2 SYGVKD. Losses at the gene ends were 4 bases for V and 5 bases for J; bases not matched to a gene: 14. CDR3 bases: TGTGCCATCAGTGGGGAGGGAAAGGCTCGAAGGGACGAGCAGTACTTC. As protein: CAISGEGKARRDEQYF.

CDR3 protein: CSAERTGGNQPQHF. Written as DNA, the CDR3 is TGCAGTGCAGAAAGGACAGGGGGCAATCAGCCCCAGCATTTT. The chain combines TRBV20-1 with TRBJ1-5, with TRBD1 matching 9 bases. The CDR3 length is 14 residues. The V gene end was trimmed by 6 bases and the J gene end by 2 bases; junction bases not matched to a gene: 5. CDR1 is DFQATT and CDR2 is SNEGSKA in the germline V gene (reference sequence).

The chain joins TRBV20-1 to TRBJ2-1, with D maybe TRBD2 (5 bases). CDR1 and CDR2 (germline): DFQATT, SNEGSKA (reference sequence). Trimming took off 3 bases at V and 0 bases at J, with 6 bases between the two ends. The CDR3 loop spans 13 amino acids. CDR3 nucleotides: TGCAGTGCTAGCGGGGACTCCTACAATGAGCAGTTCTTC. Its translation is CSASGDSYNEQFF.

This chain joins TRBV15 and TRBJ2-3; TRBD2 might be the D (6 bases). V dropped 5 bases and J dropped 2 bases, with 17 bases sitting between them. This CDR3 has 16 amino acids. Germline V gene sequence: CDR1 LNHNV, CDR2 YYDKDF (reference sequence). CDR3 loop: CATSRLGTSSTDTQYF. As DNA, the CDR3 is TGTGCCACCAGCCGATTGGGAACTAGCTCCACAGATACGCAGTATTTT. The full variable domain, completed using reference TRBV15 and TRBJ2-3, is DAMVIQNPRYQVTQFGKPVTLSCSQTLNHNVMYWYQQKSSQAPKLLFHYYDKDFNNEADTPDNFQSRRPNTSFCFLDIRSPGLGDTAMYLCATSRLGTSSTDTQYFGPGTRLTVL.

J is TRBJ2-7 and V is TRBV4-2; 10 bases agree with TRBD2. V lost 3 bases and J lost 7; bases outside the gene matches: 12. The CDR3 is made up of 16 amino acids. Germline lookup yields CDR1 LGHNA and CDR2 YNFKEQ. CDR3 protein: CASSHSSGGLYNEQYF. The CDR3 bases are TGTGCCAGCAGCCACTCTAGCGGGGGTTTGTACAATGAGCAGTACTTC.

CDR3 protein: CASNLLRGTPDSPLHF. CDR3 nucleotides: TGTGCCAGCAATTTACTCAGGGGGACACCTGATTCACCCCTCCACTTT. The rearrangement uses TRBV6-5 and TRBJ1-6; 7 bases are a match to TRBD1. Germline V lookup: CDR1 MNHEY, CDR2 SVGAGI. This CDR3 has 16 residues. J gave up 8 bases and V 7 bases, and 14 bases lay outside the gene matches.

The sample holds many counts of this clonotype. The chain couples TRBV5-1 to TRBJ2-1, with a weak D call TRBD2 (6 bases). Per the germline V gene, CDR1 is SGHRS and CDR2 is YFSETQ. With 3 bases removed from V and 0 bases from J, the gap between germline ends came to 10 bases. The CDR3 loop spans 15 amino acids. CDR3 nucleotide sequence: TGCGCCAGCAGCTCTAGCGTGAGCTCCTACAATGAGCAGTTCTTC. This translates into CASSSSVSSYNEQFF. The variable domain in full, completed from reference TRBV5-1 and TRBJ2-1, reads KAGVTQTPRYLIKTRGQQVTLSCSPISGHRSVSWYQQTPGQGLQFLFEYFSETQRNKGNFPGRFSGRQFSNSRSEMNVSTLELGDSALYLCASSSSVSSYNEQFFGPGTRLTVL.

The chain combines TRBV20-1 with TRBJ2-1, with D possibly being TRBD2 (6 bases). From germline, CDR1 is DFQATT and CDR2 SNEGSKA (reference sequence). With 0 bases removed from V and 6 bases from J, the gap between germline ends came to 12 bases. CDR3 length equals 14 residues. The CDR3 nucleotides are TGCAGTGCTAGAGATCGACTAGGAATCAATGAGCAGTTCTTC. Amino acids: CSARDRLGINEQFF.

This clonotype came up a few times. The chain combines TRBV7-9 with TRBJ2-7; 12 bases fit TRBD2. This CDR3 spans 16 amino acids. The V and J ends lost 8 bases and 0 bases, in that order; junction bases with no gene match: 8. Germline values: CDR1 SEHNR, CDR2 FQNEAQ (reference sequence). CDR3 sequence (DNA): TGTGCCAGCGCTACCGGACTAGCGGGGAGCTCCTACGAGCAGTACTTC. It encodes CASATGLAGSSYEQYF.

CDR3 residues: CSASLGPNQPQHF. The CDR3 DNA follows: TGCAGTGCTAGTCTGGGGCCCAATCAGCCCCAGCATTTT. The chain combines TRBV20-1 with TRBJ1-5; the D gene is possibly TRBD1 (5 bases). V was pared by 3 bases and J by 3 bases, with 9 bases between. Germline values: CDR1 DFQATT, CDR2 SNEGSKA (reference sequence). This CDR3 contains 13 residues.

This chain joins TRBV28 and TRBJ2-7, with 10 bases lining up with TRBD2. Germline-derived CDR1 and CDR2 are MDHEN and SYDVKM. V shed 6 bases and J 3 bases; nucleotides not matched to a gene: 11. The CDR3 is 16 amino acids. The CDR3 DNA sequence: TGTGCCAGCAGCCACATGCTAGCGGGAGAAGGCTACGAGCAGTACTTC. It is translated as CASSHMLAGEGYEQYF.

In its sample, this clonotype was seen a few times. The rearrangement uses TRBV11-2 and TRBJ1-6; TRBD1 aligns across 7 bases. Per germline, CDR1 SGHAT and CDR2 FQNNGV. The CDR3 consists of 17 residues. V lost 5 bases, J lost 2 bases, and 9 bases stayed unmatched. CDR3 in DNA: TGTGCCAGCAGCACCGGGACAGTCTCTACCTATAATTCACCCCTCCACTTT. Translating it yields CASSTGTVSTYNSPLHF.

This clonotype showed up many times. This sequence joins TRBV29-1 and TRBJ1-1, with D possibly matching TRBD1 (5 bases). The V end was cut by 2 bases, the J end by 3 bases, with 10 bases between. The CDR3 loop spans 13 amino acids. The germline CDR1 and CDR2 sequences are SQVTM and ANQGSEA. The DNA of the CDR3 is TGCAGCGTTGAACGCAGGGCGGACACTGAAGCTTTCTTT. Translation: CSVERRADTEAFF.

This clonotype has just a few counts. The chain carries TRBV2 and TRBJ1-5; D is unclear. CDR3 length: 14 amino acids. V shed 7 bases and J shed 5 bases, with 15 bases lying between them. The germline CDR1 and CDR2 sequences are SNHLY and FYNNEI. The CDR3: CASTADGRDQPQHF. The CDR3 DNA reads TGTGCCAGCACCGCGGACGGACGGGATCAGCCCCAGCATTTT.

This clonotype came up many times. V usage is TRBV7-2 and J usage is TRBJ2-3; 8 bases map to TRBD2. V shed 5 bases, J shed 4 bases, and the junction held 2 bases outside the gene matches. Per germline, CDR1 SGHTA and CDR2 FQGNSA. This CDR3 is built from 13 residues. CDR3 residues: CASSPAGADTQYF. CDR3 coding DNA: TGTGCCAGCAGCCCAGCGGGAGCAGATACGCAGTATTTT.

The chain employs TRBV6-1 and TRBJ2-7; D tentatively reads TRBD1 or TRBD2 (5 bases each). CDR1 and CDR2 from the germline V gene are MNHNS and SASEGT. The CDR3 spans 15 residues. For the CDR3, the DNA is TGTGACCCAAAGGGTACGGCCGAGAGGGGCTACGAGCAGTACTTC. Translating gives CDPKGTAERGYEQYF.

The J gene is TRBJ2-7, the V gene TRBV11-2, with 7 bases matching TRBD1. The V gene end was trimmed by 8 bases and the J gene end by 12 bases; junction bases not matched to a gene: 10. The CDR3 sequence is 11 residues long. CDR1 SGHAT and CDR2 FQNNGV come from the germline V gene. DNA of the CDR3: TGTGCCAGCCGCTCAAGGGGGACAGTGTACTTC. As protein: CASRSRGTVYF.

This CDR3 is CASSLRASGSPTMQYF. CDR3 bases: TGTGCCAGCAGTTTACGGGCTAGCGGGAGTCCCACTATGCAGTATTTT. The chain is built from TRBV12-3 or TRBV12-4 and TRBJ2-3; TRBD2 matches at 10 bases. V lost 2 bases and J lost 11; bases outside the gene matches: 13. The CDR3 has 16 residues.